The following is a T cell receptor beta chain sequence with its context. TCR beta chains were sequenced at survey level with immunoSEQ. Libraries were prepared by immunoSEQ multiplex PCR; TCRdb keeps only in-frame clonotypes and omits some of them. The sample lists 60,000 to 85,000 clones, 93% occurring once. Material: PBMCs. The receptor comes from a man aged 35-49 years with rheumatoid arthritis.

The CDR3: CASKPGVYEKLFF. The CDR3 DNA reads TGTGCCAGCAAGCCGGGCGTTTATGAAAAACTGTTTTTT. V usage is TRBV12-3 or TRBV12-4 and J usage is TRBJ1-4; no clear D. V was cut by 7 bases and J by 6 bases, with 12 bases left in between. The CDR3 has 13 residues.